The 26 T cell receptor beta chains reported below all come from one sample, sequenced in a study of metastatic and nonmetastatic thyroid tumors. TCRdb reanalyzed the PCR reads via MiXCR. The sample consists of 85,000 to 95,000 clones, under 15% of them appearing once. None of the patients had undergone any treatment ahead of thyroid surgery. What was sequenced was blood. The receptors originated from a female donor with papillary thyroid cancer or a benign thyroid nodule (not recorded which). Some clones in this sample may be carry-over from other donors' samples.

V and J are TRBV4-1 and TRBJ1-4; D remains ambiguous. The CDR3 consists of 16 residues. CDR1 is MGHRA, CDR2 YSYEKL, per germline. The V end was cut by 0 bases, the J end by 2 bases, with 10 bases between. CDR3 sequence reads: CASSQEGGRTNEKLFF. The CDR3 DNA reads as TGCGCCAGCAGCCAAGAGGGTGGGCGGACTAATGAAAAACTGTTTTTT.

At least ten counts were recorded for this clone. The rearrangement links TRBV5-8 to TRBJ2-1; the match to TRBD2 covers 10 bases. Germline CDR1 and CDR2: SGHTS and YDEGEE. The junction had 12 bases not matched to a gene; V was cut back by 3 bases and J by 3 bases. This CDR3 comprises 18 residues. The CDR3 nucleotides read TGTGCCAGCAGCTCCTGGGGCGGTAGCGGGGGGTTCTACAATGAGCAGTTCTTC. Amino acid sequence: CASSSWGGSGGFYNEQFF. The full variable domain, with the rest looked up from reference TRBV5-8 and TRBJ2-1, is EAGVTQSPTHLIKTRGQQATLRCSPISGHTSVYWYQQALGLGLQFLLWYDEGEERNRGNFPPRFSGRQFPNYSSELNVNALELEDSALYLCASSSWGGSGGFYNEQFFGPGTRLTVL.

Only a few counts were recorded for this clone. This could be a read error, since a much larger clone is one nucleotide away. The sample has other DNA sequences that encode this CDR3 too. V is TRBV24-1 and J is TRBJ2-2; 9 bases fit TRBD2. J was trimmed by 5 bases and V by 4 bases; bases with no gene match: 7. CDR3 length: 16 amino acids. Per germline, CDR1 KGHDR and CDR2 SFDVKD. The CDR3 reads CATSDSGTSSTGELFF. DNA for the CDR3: TGTGCCACCAGTGACTCCGGGACTAGCTCGACCGGGGAGCTGTTTTTT.

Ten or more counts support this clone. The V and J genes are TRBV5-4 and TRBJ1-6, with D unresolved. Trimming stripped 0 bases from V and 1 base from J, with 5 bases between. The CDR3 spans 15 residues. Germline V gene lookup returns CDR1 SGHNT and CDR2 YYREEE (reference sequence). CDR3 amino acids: CASSLVGSYNSPLHF. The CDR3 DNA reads TGTGCCAGCAGCTTGGTAGGGTCCTATAATTCACCCCTCCACTTT.

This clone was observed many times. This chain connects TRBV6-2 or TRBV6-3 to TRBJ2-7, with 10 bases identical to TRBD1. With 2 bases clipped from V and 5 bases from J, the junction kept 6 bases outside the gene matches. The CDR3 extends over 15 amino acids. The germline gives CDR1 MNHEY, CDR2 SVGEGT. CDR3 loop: CASSYPPGQGNEQYF. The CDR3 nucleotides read TGTGCCAGCAGTTACCCCCCGGGACAGGGGAACGAGCAGTACTTC.

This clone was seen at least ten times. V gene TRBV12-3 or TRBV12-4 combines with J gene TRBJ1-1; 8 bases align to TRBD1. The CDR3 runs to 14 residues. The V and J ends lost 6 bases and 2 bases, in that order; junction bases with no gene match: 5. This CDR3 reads CASRYRGRNTEAFF. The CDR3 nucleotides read TGTGCCAGCAGATACAGGGGGAGAAACACTGAAGCTTTCTTT.

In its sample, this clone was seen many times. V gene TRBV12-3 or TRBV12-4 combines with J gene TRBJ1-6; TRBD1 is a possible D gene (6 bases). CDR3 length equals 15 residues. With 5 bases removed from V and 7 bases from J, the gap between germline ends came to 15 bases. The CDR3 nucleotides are TGTGCCAGCAGTGCCACGGGGGCACACAATTCACCCCTCCACTTT. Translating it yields CASSATGAHNSPLHF.

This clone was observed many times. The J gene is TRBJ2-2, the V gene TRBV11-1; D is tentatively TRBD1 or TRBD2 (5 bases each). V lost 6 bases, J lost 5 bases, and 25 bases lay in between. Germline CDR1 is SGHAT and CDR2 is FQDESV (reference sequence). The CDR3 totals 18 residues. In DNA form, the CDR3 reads TGTGCCAGCAGTTCTGGCCTTTCGGGGCAGGGAGCGACCGGGGAGCTGTTTTTT. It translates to CASSSGLSGQGATGELFF.

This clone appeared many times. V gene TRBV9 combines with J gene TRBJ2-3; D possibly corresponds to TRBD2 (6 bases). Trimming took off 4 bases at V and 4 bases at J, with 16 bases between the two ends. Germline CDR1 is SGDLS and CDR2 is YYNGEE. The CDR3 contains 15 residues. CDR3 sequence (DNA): TGTGCCAGCAGCACAACGACTAGTTTAGCAGATACGCAGTATTTT. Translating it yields CASSTTTSLADTQYF.

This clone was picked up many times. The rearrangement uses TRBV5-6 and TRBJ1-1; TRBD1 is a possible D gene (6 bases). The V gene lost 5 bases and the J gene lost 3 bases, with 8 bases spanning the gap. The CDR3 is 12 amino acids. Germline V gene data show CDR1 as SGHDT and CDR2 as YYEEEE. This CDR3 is CASSPGDTEAFF. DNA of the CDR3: TGTGCCAGCAGTCCAGGGGACACTGAAGCTTTCTTT. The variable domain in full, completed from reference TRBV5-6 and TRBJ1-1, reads DAGVTQSPTHLIKTRGQQVTLRCSPKSGHDTVSWYQQALGQGPQFIFQYYEEEERQRGNFPDRFSGHQFPNYSSELNVNALLLGDSALYLCASSPGDTEAFFGQGTRLTVV.

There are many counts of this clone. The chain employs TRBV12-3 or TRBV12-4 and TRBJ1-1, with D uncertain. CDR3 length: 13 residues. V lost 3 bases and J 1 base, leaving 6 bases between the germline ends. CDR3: CASSFAANTEAFF. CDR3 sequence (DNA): TGTGCCAGCAGTTTTGCAGCGAACACTGAAGCTTTCTTT.

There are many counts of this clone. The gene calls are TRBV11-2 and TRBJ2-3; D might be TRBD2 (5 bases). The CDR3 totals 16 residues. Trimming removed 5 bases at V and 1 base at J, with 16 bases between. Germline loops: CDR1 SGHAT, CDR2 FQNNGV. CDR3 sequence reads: CASSPLGESRTDTQYF. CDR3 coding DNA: TGTGCCAGCAGCCCCCTCGGGGAGAGCCGCACAGATACGCAGTATTTT.

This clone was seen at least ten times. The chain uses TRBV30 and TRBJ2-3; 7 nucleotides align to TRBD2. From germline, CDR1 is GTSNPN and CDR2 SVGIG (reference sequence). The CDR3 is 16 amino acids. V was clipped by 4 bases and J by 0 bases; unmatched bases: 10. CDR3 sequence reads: CAWKTYRGVSTDTQYF. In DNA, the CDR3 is TGTGCCTGGAAGACCTATCGGGGGGTTAGCACAGATACGCAGTATTTT.

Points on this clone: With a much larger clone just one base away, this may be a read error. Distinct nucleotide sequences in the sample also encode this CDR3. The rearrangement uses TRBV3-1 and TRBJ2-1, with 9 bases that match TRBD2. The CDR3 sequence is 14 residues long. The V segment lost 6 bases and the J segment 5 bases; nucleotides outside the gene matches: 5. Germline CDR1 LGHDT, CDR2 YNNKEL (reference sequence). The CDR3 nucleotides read TGTGCCAGCAGTCGTCTAGCGGGGAACAATGAGCAGTTCTTC. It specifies CASSRLAGNNEQFF.

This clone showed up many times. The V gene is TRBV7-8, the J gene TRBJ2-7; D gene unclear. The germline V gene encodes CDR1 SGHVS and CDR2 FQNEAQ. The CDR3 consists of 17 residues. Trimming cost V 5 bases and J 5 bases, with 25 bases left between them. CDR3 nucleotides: TGTGCCAGCAGCCTTGGATGGAGCCTTAGCAAGACTGACGAGCAGTACTTC. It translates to CASSLGWSLSKTDEQYF.

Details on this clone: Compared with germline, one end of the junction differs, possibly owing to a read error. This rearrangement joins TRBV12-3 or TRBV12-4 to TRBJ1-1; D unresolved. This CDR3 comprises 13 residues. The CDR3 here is CASSEAGRPESFF. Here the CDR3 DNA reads TGTGCCAGCAGCGAAGCGGGAAGGCCTGAATCTTTCTTT.

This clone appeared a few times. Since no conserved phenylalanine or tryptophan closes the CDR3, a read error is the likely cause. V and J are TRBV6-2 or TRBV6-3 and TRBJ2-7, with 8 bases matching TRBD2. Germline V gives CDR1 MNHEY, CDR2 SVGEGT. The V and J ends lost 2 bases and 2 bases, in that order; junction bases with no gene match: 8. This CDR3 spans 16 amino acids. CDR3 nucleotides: TGTGCCAGCAGTTACACACCGGGGGGGACTACCTACGAGCAGTACTTA. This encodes CASSYTPGGTTYEQYL.

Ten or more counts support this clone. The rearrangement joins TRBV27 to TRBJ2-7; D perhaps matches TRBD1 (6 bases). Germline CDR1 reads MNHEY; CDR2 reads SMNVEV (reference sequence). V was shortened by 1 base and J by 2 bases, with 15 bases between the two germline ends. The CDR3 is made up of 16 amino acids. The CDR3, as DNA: TGTGCCAGCAGTTTATGGGTCGCTGGACAGCCCTACGAGCAGTACTTC. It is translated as CASSLWVAGQPYEQYF.

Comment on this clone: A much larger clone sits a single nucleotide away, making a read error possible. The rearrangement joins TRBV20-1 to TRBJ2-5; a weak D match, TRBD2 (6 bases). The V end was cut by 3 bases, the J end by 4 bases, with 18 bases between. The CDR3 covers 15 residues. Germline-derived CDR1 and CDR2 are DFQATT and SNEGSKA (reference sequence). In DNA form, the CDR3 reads TGCAGTGCTAGTGGGGACCCTCGGAGGGTAGAGACCCAGTACTTC. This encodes CSASGDPRRVETQYF.

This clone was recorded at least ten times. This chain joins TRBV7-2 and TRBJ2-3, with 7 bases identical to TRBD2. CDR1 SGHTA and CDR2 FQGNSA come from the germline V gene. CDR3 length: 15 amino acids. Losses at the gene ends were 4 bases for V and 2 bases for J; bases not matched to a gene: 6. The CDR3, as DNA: TGTGCCAGCAGCTCCCGGACTAGGTCCACAGATACGCAGTATTTT. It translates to CASSSRTRSTDTQYF.

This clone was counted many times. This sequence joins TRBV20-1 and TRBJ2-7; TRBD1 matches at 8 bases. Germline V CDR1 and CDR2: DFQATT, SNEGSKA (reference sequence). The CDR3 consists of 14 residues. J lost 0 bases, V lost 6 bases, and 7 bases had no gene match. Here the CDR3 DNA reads TGCAGTGCGCTCCACAGGGGGTCCTCCTACGAGCAGTACTTC. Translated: CSALHRGSSYEQYF.

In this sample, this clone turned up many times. CDR3 sequence reads: CASSLDRRSTDTQYF. CDR3 in DNA: TGCGCCAGCAGCTTGGATCGGAGGAGCACAGATACGCAGTATTTT. The chain employs TRBV5-1 and TRBJ2-3; D is perhaps TRBD2 (5 bases). The CDR3 extends over 15 amino acids. V was pared by 0 bases and J by 0 bases, with 8 bases between. Per germline, CDR1 SGHRS and CDR2 YFSETQ.

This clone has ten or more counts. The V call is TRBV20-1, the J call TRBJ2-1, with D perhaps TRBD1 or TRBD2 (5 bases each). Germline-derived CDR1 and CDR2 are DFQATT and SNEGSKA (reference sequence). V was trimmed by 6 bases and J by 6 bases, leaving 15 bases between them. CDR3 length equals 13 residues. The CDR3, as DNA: TGCAGTGCCCGCGCTGGGACCACCAATGAGCAGTTCTTC. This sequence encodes CSARAGTTNEQFF.

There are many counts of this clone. CDR3 region: CASSAYDSASYNEQFF. CDR3 bases: TGTGCCAGCAGCGCGTACGACAGTGCTTCCTACAATGAGCAGTTCTTC. The chain combines TRBV13 with TRBJ2-1; TRBD1 might be the D (5 bases). The CDR3 has 16 amino acids. Germline CDR1 reads PRHDT; CDR2 reads FYEKMQ (reference sequence). The V gene lost 5 bases and the J gene lost 1 base, with 15 bases spanning the gap.

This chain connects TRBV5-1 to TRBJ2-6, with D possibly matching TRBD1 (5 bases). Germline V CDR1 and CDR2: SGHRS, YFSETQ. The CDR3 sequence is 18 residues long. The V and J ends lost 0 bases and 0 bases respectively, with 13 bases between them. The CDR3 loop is CASSLEGQGYSGANVLTF. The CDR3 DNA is TGCGCCAGCAGCTTGGAGGGGCAGGGATACTCTGGGGCCAACGTCCTGACTTTC. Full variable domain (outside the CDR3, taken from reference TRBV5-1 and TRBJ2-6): KAGVTQTPRYLIKTRGQQVTLSCSPISGHRSVSWYQQTPGQGLQFLFEYFSETQRNKGNFPGRFSGRQFSNSRSEMNVSTLELGDSALYLCASSLEGQGYSGANVLTFGAGSRLTVL.

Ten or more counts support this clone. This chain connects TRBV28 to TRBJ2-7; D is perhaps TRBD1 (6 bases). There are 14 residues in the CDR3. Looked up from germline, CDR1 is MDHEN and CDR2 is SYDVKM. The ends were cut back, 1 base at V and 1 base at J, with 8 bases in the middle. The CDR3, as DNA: TGTGCCAGCAGTTTATCAGGGGAGTCCTACGAGCAGTACTTC. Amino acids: CASSLSGESYEQYF.